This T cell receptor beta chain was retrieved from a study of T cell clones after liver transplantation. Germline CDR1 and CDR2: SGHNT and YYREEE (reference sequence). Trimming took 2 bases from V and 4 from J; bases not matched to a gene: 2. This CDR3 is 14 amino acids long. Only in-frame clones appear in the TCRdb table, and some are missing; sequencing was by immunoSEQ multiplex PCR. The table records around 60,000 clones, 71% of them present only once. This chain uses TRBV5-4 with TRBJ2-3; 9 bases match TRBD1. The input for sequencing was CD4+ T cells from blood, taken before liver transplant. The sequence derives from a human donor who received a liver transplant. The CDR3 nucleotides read TGTGCCAGCAGCTTACAGGGGGCAGCAGATACGCAGTATTTT. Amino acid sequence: CASSLQGAADTQYF.